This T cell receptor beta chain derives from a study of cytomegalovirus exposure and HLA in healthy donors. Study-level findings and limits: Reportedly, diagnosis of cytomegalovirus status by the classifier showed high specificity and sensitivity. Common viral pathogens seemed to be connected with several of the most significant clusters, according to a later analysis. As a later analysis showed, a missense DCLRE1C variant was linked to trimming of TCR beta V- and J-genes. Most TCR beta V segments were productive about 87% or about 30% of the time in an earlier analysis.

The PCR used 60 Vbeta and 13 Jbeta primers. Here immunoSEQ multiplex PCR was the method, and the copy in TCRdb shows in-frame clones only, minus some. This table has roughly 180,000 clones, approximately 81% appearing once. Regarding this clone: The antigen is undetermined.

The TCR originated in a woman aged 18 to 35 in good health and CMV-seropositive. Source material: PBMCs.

CDR3 residues: CASSDTTGLGANVLTF. As DNA, the CDR3 is TGTGCCAGCAGCGACACTACAGGGCTCGGGGCCAACGTCCTGACTTTC. The rearrangement uses TRBV9 and TRBJ2-6, with a tentative D call TRBD1 (6 bases). Germline V gene data show CDR1 as SGDLS and CDR2 as YYNGEE. The V end lost 3 bases, the J end lost 4 bases, and 14 bases lay between the germline ends. The CDR3 contains 16 residues.